The present T cell receptor (beta chain) was sequenced within a study of CXCR3-negative and CXCR3-positive naive CD8 T cells. Study-wide points: In both naive subsets diversity was comparably high, whereas memory CD8+ cells showed much lower diversity. TCR interaction strength was inferred from TRB CDR3 physicochemistry, as CD5 matched across naive subsets.

CDR3 size: 16 residues. The germline gives CDR1 DFQATT, CDR2 SNEGSKA (reference sequence). 5' RACE with UMI labels generated the TRB cDNA libraries. TCRdb reprocessed the 5' RACE reads and keeps a single row for each CDR3 protein, giving no DNA. The sample includes some 3,500 distinct CDR3 sequences. In terms of frequency, this clonotype is medium-sized. Its target is unknown. The chain employs TRBV20-1 and TRBJ1-3; the TRBD1 assignment by TCRdb is unverifiable without DNA. The sequence was collected from a human donor in good health. Some clones in this sample may be carry-over from other donors' samples. Sequenced input: naive CXCR3- CD8+ T cells from blood. The subset here: CD45RO-CCR7+CD27+CD95- naive CD8+ T cells lacking CXCR3 (TNR3-). This CDR3 reads CSARAPPTSTGNTIYF.